The clone carrying this T cell receptor (beta chain) has a handful of counts. This sample was taken from a study of regulatory T cells in long-lasting Graves disease. iRepertoire HTBI primers and Arm-PCR of CDR3 regions built TCR beta libraries. Authors' methods: Segment identification across samples yielded about 60 TRBV and roughly 15 TRBJ segments. TCRdb reanalysed the multiplex PCR reads using MiXCR and keeps one entry per CDR3 protein. For this entry, the V and J calls and clone size follow TCRdb and not the study's own pipeline. Of over 350,000 distinct CDR3 sequences in the sample, 14% are singletons; the top ten hold around a sixth. J lost 4 bases, V lost 10 bases, and 9 bases had no gene match. This CDR3 contains 14 residues. Germline CDR1 is ENHRY and CDR2 is SYGVKD. Time point denoted: newly diagnosed GD, antithyroid drugs for less than 3 months. RNA extracted from PBMCs served as the sequencing template.

The sample also formed part of further work on T cells in Graves' hyperthyroidism and ophthalmopathy.

This clonotype was sampled from a woman between 50 and 59 years old with Graves disease. Sequenced material: peripheral blood mononuclear cells (PBMCs), taken at new diagnosis, from a patient treated with antithyroid drugs. V is TRBV10-3 and J is TRBJ2-7; TRBD1 aligns across 11 bases. CDR3 protein: CATVPGQGGYEQYF. The CDR3 nucleotides are TGTGCCACCGTCCCGGGACAGGGGGGGTACGAGCAGTACTTC.